The clone carrying this TCR beta chain has a single count. The data stem from a study of blood T cell repertoires in COVID-19. Germline CDR1 and CDR2: KGHSH and LQKENI. This CDR3 region has 13 residues. Deletions cut 3 bases from V and 4 bases from J, with 9 bases between. Authors' methods: Nucleated cell number was recorded as an estimate derived from reference gene primer amplification. Assay used: immunoSEQ multiplex PCR; TCRdb lists only in-frame clones, some missing. V and J calls and clone size are given by that table; D and trimming were obtained from the DNA. The sample has fewer than 40,000 clones; around nine tenths are singletons.

The source of this sequence is an older man with active COVID-19. Source material: peripheral blood. The chain carries TRBV18 and TRBJ2-5; no clear D gene. CDR3 bases: TGTGCCAGCTCACCGACTGCTCCAGAGACCCAGTACTTC. This sequence encodes CASSPTAPETQYF.